The rows below give T cell receptor beta chains drawn from one sample of a study of tumor-infiltrating lymphocytes in primary liver carcinoma. MiXCR was run by TCRdb on the multiplex PCR reads, yielding one entry per CDR3 protein. The sample records 100,000 or so distinct CDR3 sequences, over 55% being singletons. Sequencing was performed on liver tumor tissue from sampling region 5. The receptors were gathered from a woman aged 55-70 years with primary liver carcinoma and hepatitis B virus infection. Both conserved end residues are part of each CDR3. D genes are given only for firm matches. Size values are once, few and many counts, or a class for expanded clones, and some rows have none.

.	TRBV28	.	TRBJ1-2	CASSSQGNYGYTF	TGTGCCAGCAGTTCTCAGGGTAACTATGGCTACACCTTC
.	TRBV5-4	.	TRBJ2-1	CASTLSVSASYNEQFF	TGTGCCAGCACCTTGAGTGTCTCGGCTTCCTACAATGAGCAGTTCTTC
.	TRBV7-9	TRBD2	TRBJ2-3	CANTLGLAGGTQYF	TGTGCCAACACCCTGGGACTAGCGGGAGGTACGCAGTATTTT
.	TRBV29-1	.	TRBJ2-3	CSVAVTTGRGTDTQYF	TGCAGCGTTGCCGTGACTACCGGGAGAGGGACAGATACGCAGTATTTT
.	TRBV12-3/TRBV12-4	.	TRBJ2-1	CASSLDSLALVHEQFF	TGTGCCAGCAGTTTAGATAGCCTAGCCTTAGTCCATGAGCAGTTCTTC
once	TRBV11-3	.	TRBJ2-1	CASNLAAAARCEQFF	TGTGCCAGCAACTTGGCGGCGGCTGCCCGGTGTGAGCAGTTCTTC
.	TRBV29-1	TRBD2	TRBJ2-1	CSVGGTSGSDRSF	TGCAGTGTTGGGGGGACTAGCGGGTCCGACAGGAGCTTC
many	TRBV28	TRBD2	TRBJ2-7	CASSFRPRTSGSYEQYF	TGTGCCAGCAGTTTTCGGCCCAGGACTAGCGGCTCCTACGAGCAGTACTTC
few	TRBV2	.	TRBJ1-5	CASSGGGRSQPQHF	TGTGCCAGCAGTGGGGGGGGGAGAAGTCAGCCCCAGCATTTT
.	TRBV11-2	.	TRBJ2-7	CARSQLTQGEVYEQYF	TGTGCCAGAAGCCAACTAACACAGGGTGAGGTCTACGAGCAGTATTTC